This TCR beta chain was identified in a study of OX40 agonist ivuxolimab in advanced cancers. Across the whole study: Across the patients, intravenous ivuxolimab was delivered every 2 weeks at 0.01 to 10 mg/kg.

Comment on this clone: The antigen is not known.

Overall study results and limits: Partial responders dosed at 0.1-3.0 mg/kg displayed clonal expansion ranking among the lowest. Doses of 0.1 to 3.0 mg/kg were accompanied by clonal expansion of CD4+ and CD8+ blood T cells by week 6.

V lost 9 bases, J lost 2 bases, and 17 bases lay in between. Germline V gene sequence: CDR1 LNHDA, CDR2 SQIVND (reference sequence). The length of the CDR3 is 15 residues. The table came from immunoSEQ multiplex PCR; TCRdb's copy has only in-frame clones and leaves some out. The profile shows tens of thousands of clones, around 83% of them singletons. This material consisted of CD4+ or CD8+ T cells sorted from blood, taken in a trial of the OX40 agonist ivuxolimab. The V call is TRBV19, the J call TRBJ1-5; tentative D call: TRBD1 (5 bases). The origin of this receptor is an adult with an advanced solid tumor such as melanoma, head and neck, liver or kidney cancer. CDR3 DNA sequence: TGTGCCAGCAGCGGGGGGTCGGGCGGCAATCAGCCCCAGCATTTT. Protein product: CASSGGSGGNQPQHF.